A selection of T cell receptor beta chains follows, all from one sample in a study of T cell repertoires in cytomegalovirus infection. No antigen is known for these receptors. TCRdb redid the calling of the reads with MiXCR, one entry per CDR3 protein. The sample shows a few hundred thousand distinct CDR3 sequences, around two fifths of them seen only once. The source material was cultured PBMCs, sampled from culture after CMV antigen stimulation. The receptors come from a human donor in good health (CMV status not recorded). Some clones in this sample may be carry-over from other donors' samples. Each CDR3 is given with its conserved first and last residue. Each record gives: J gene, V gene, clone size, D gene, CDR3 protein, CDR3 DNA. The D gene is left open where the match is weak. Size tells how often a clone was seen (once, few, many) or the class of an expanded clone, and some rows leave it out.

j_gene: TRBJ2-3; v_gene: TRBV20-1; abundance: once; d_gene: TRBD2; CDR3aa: CSARDSAGVDTQYF; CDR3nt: TGCAGTGCTAGAGATTCAGCGGGAGTAGATACGCAGTATTTT
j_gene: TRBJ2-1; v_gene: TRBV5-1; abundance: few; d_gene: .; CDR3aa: CASSSDLASYNEQFF; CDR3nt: TGCGCCAGCAGCTCGGATCTCGCCTCCTACAATGAGCAGTTCTTC
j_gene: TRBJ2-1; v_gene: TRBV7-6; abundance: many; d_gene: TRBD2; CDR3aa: CASSSTSGIYNEQFF; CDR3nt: TGTGCCAGCAGCTCGACTAGCGGGATCTACAATGAGCAGTTCTTC
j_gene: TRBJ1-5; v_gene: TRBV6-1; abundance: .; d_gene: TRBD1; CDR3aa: CASSYNRGGNQPQHF; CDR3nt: TGTGCCAGCAGTTATAACAGGGGAGGCAATCAGCCCCAGCATTTT
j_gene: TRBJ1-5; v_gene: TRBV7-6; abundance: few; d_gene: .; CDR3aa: CASSPLVDSGPQHF; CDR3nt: TGTGCCAGCAGCCCCCTGGTGGATTCGGGGCCCCAGCATTTT
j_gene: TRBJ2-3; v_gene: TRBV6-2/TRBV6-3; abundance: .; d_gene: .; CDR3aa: CASSYLGQSAQYF; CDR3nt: TGTGCCAGCAGTTACCTCGGACAGTCAGCGCAGTATTTT
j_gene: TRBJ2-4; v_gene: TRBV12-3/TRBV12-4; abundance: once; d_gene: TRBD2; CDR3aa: CASSLTNGGENIQYF; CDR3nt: TGTGCCAGCAGTTTAACCAATGGGGGGGAAAACATTCAGTACTTC
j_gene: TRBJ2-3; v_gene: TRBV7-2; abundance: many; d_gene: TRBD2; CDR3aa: CASSLAGGLAGGPIDTQYF; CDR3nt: TGTGCCAGCAGCTTAGCGGGGGGACTAGCGGGAGGGCCGATTGATACGCAGTATTTT
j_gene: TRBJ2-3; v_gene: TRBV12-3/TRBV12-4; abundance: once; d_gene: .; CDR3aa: CATKPGYRGTSTDTQYF; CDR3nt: TGTGCCACCAAACCGGGGTACCGGGGGACTAGCACAGATACGCAGTATTTT
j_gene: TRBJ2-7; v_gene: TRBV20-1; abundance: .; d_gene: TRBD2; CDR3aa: CSAQRTSGTYEQYF; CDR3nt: TGCAGTGCTCAGCGGACTAGCGGGACCTACGAGCAGTACTTC
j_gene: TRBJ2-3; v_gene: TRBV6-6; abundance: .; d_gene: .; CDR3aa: CASSPGQSGGDTQYF; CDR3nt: TGTGCCAGCAGCCCCGGCCAGTCGGGTGGAGATACGCAGTATTTT
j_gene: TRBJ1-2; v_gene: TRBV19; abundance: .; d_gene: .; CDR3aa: CASSPTGDQPGYTF; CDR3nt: TGTGCCAGTAGTCCCACGGGGGACCAACCCGGCTACACCTTC
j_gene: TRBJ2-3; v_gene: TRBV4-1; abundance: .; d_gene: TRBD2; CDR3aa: CASSQYRLADTDTQYF; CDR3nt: TGCGCCAGCAGCCAATACCGACTAGCAGACACAGATACGCAGTATTTT
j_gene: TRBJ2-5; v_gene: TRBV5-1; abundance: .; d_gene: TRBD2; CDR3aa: CASSLAGVGGQETQYF; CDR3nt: TGCGCCAGCAGCTTGGCCGGGGTGGGGGGGCAAGAGACCCAGTACTTC
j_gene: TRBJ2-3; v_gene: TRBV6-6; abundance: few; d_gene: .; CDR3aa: CASSVGSVSTDTQYF; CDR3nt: TGTGCCAGCAGTGTAGGCAGTGTGAGCACAGATACGCAGTATTTT
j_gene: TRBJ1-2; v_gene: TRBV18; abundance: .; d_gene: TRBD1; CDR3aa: CASSSTGGVIGYTF; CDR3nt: TGTGCCAGCTCGTCGACAGGGGGCGTTATTGGCTACACCTTC
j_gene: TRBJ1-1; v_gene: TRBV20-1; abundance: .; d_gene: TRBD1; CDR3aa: CSANPSDRVNTEAFF; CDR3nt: TGCAGTGCTAATCCGTCGGACAGGGTGAACACTGAAGCTTTCTTT
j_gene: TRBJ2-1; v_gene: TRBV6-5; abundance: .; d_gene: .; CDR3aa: CASMEGGGEQFF; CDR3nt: TGTGCCAGCATGGAGGGGGGCGGTGAGCAGTTCTTC
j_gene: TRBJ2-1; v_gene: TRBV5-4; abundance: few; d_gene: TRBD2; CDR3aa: CASSGRTSGDHNEQFF; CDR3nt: TGTGCCAGCAGCGGAAGGACTAGCGGGGATCACAATGAGCAGTTCTTC
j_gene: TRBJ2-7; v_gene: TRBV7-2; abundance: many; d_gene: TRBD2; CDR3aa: CASSLARRLAGGTGEQYF; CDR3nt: TGTGCCAGCAGCTTAGCGAGGAGACTAGCGGGGGGGACCGGCGAGCAGTACTTC
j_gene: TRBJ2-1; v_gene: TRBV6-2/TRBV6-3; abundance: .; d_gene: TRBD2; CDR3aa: CASSWRGGDYNEQFF; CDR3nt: TGTGCCAGCAGTTGGCGCGGGGGGGATTACAATGAGCAGTTCTTC
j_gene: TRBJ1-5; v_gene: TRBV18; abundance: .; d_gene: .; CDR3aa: CASSPIREGQPQHF; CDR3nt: TGTGCCAGCTCACCAATCCGGGAAGGGCAGCCCCAGCATTTT
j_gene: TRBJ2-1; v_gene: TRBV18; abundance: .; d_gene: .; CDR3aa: CASSQRMDNEQFF; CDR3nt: TGTGCCAGCTCACAGCGGATGGACAATGAGCAGTTCTTC
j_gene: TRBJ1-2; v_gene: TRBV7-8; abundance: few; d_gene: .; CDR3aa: CASSPNRVRDYGYTF; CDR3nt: TGTGCCAGCAGCCCGAATCGAGTCCGGGACTATGGCTACACCTTC
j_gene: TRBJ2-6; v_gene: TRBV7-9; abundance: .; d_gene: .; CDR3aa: CASSPNPNIISGANVLTF; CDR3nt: TGTGCCAGCAGCCCGAACCCAAACATCATTTCTGGGGCCAACGTCCTGACTTTC
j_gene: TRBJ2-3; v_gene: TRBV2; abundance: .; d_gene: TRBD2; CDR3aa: CASSEELAGAFTDTQYF; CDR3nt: TGTGCCAGCAGTGAAGAACTAGCGGGGGCATTCACAGATACGCAGTATTTT
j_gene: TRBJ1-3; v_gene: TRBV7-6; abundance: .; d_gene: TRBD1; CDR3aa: CASSLGGTGDRNTIYF; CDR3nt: TGTGCCAGCAGCTTAGGAGGGACAGGGGACCGAAACACCATATATTTT
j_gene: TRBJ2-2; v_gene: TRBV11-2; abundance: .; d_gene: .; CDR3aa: CASSYDPYPRELFF; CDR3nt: TGTGCCAGCAGCTACGACCCTTATCCACGGGAGCTGTTTTTT
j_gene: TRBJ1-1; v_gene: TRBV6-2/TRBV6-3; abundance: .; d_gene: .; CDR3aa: CASRDLSGNTEAFF; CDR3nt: TGTGCCAGCAGGGATCTGAGTGGGAACACTGAAGCTTTCTTT
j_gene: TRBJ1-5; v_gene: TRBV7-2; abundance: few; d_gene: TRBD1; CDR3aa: CASSLGTGERPQHF; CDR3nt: TGTGCCAGCAGCCTCGGGACAGGGGAGAGGCCCCAGCATTTT
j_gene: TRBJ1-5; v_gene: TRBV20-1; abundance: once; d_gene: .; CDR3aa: CSARDDRSSNQPQHF; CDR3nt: TGCAGTGCTAGAGATGACAGGAGTAGCAATCAGCCCCAGCATTTT
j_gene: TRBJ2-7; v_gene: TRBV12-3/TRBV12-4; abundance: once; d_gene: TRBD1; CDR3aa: CASSLWQGAYYEQYF; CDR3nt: TGTGCCAGCAGTTTATGGCAGGGGGCCTACTACGAGCAGTACTTC
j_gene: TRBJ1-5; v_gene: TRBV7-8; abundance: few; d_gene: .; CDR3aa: CASSLARTFNQPQHF; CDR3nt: TGTGCCAGCAGCTTAGCGCGGACATTCAATCAGCCCCAGCATTTT
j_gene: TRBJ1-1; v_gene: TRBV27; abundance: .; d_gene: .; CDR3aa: CASSLSRLNTEAFF; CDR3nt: TGTGCCAGCAGTTTATCCCGCCTGAACACTGAAGCTTTCTTT
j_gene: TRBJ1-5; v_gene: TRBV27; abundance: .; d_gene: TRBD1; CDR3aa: CASITPDRDNQPQHF; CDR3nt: TGTGCCAGCATCACCCCGGACAGGGACAATCAGCCCCAGCATTTT
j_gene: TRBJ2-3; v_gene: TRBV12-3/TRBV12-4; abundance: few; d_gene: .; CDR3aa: CASSLQVAVSPRDTQYF; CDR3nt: TGTGCCAGCAGTTTACAGGTAGCGGTCTCACCGAGGGATACGCAGTATTTT
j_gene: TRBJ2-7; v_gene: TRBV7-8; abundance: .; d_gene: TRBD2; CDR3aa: CASSPAPRGGAYEQYF; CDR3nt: TGTGCCAGCAGCCCCGCTCCGCGGGGGGGAGCTTACGAGCAGTACTTC
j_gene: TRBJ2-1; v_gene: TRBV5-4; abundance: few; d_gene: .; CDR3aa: CASQSGGSAYNEQFF; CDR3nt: TGTGCCAGCCAGAGTGGCGGGTCCGCCTACAATGAGCAGTTCTTC
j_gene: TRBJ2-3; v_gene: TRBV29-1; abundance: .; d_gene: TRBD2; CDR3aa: CSAATSGSTDTQYF; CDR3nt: TGCAGCGCTGCGACTAGCGGATCCACAGATACGCAGTATTTT
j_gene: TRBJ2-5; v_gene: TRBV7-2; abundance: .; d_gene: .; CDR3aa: CASSLETVQETQYF; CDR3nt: TGTGCCAGCAGCCTTGAGACAGTCCAAGAGACCCAGTACTTC
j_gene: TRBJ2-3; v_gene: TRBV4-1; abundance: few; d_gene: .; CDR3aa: CASSYRVGDTDTQYF; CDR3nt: TGCGCCAGCAGCTACCGAGTGGGGGACACAGATACGCAGTATTTT
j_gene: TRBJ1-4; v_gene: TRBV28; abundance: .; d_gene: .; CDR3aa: CASSSEPSREKLFF; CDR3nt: TGTGCCAGCAGTTCTGAGCCATCACGGGAAAAACTGTTTTTT
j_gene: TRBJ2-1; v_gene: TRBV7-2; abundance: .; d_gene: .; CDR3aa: CASSFRTGIYNEQFF; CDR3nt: TGTGCCAGCAGCTTTAGAACAGGGATTTACAATGAGCAGTTCTTC
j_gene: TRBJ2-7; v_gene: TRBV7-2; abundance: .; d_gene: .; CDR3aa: CASSLVSSGTGSYEQYF; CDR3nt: TGTGCCAGCAGCTTAGTTTCCTCCGGGACTGGTTCCTACGAGCAGTACTTC
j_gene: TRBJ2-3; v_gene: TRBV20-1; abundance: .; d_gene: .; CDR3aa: CSARGGYTQYF; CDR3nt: TGCAGTGCTAGAGGGGGGTATACGCAGTATTTT
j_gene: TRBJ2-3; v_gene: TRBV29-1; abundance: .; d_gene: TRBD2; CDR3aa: CSVGLAGGGTDTQYF; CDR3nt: TGCAGCGTTGGTCTAGCGGGAGGGGGCACAGATACGCAGTATTTT
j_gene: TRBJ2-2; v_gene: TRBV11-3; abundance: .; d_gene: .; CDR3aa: CASSSPGQSGTGELFF; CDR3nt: TGTGCCAGCAGCTCCCCGGGACAATCAGGCACCGGGGAGCTGTTTTTT
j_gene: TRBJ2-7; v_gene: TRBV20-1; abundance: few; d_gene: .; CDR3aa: CSAQESYEQYF; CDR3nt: TGCAGTGCCCAGGAGTCCTACGAGCAGTACTTC
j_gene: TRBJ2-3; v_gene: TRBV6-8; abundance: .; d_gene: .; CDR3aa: CASNQEGGASTDTQYF; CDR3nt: TGTGCCAGCAACCAAGAGGGGGGGGCTAGCACAGATACGCAGTATTTT
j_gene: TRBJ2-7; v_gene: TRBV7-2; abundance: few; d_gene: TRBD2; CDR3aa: CASSPGGLAGGTSYEQYF; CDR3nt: TGTGCCAGCAGCCCGGGCGGACTAGCGGGAGGCACCTCCTACGAGCAGTACTTC
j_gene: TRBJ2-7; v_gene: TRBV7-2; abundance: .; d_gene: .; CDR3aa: CASSTREFRRTGSSYEQYF; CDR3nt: TGTGCCAGCAGCACCCGAGAATTCCGCCGGACGGGAAGCTCCTACGAGCAGTACTTC
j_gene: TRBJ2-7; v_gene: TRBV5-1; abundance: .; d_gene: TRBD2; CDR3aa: CASSLVGAGDEQYF; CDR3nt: TGCGCCAGCAGCTTGGTCGGGGCGGGGGACGAGCAGTACTTC
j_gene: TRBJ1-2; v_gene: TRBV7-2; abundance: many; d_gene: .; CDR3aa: CASSLGGGLNYGYTF; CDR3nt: TGTGCCAGCAGCTTAGGGGGCGGACTTAACTATGGCTACACCTTC
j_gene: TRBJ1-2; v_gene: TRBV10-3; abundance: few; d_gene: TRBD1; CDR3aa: CAITLDDRGYGYTF; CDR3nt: TGTGCCATCACTTTAGACGACAGGGGCTATGGCTACACCTTC
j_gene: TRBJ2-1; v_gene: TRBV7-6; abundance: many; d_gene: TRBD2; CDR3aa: CASSRLAGDSEQFF; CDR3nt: TGTGCCAGCAGCCGACTAGCGGGAGATAGTGAGCAGTTCTTC
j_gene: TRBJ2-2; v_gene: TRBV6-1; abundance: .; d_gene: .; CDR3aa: CASSQQTGELFF; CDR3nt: TGTGCCAGCAGTCAACAAACCGGGGAGCTGTTTTTT
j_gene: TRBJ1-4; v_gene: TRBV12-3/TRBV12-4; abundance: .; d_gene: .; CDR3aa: CASSFSGFLEKLFF; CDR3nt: TGTGCCAGCAGTTTCTCAGGGTTTCTCGAAAAACTGTTTTTT